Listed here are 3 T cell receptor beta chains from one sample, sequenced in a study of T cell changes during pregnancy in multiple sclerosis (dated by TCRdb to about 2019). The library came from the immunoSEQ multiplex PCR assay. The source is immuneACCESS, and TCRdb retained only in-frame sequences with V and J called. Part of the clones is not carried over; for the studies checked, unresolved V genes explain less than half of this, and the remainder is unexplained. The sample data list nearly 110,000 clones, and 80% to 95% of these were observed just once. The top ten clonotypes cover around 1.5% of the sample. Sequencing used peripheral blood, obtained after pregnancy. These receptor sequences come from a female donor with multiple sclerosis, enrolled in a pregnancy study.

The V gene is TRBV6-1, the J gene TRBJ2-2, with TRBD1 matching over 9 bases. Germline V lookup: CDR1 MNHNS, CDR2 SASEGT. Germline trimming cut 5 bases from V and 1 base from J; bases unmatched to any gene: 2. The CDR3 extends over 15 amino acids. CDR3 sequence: CASSKTGGNTGELFF. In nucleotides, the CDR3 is TGTGCCAGCAGTAAGACAGGGGGGAACACCGGGGAGCTGTTTTTT.

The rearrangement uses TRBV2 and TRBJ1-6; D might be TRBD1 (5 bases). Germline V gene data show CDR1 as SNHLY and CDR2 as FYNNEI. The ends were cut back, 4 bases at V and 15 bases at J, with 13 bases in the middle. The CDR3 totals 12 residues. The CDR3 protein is CASSGGSDVLHF. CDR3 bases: TGTGCCAGCAGTGGGGGCTCGGACGTCCTCCACTTT.

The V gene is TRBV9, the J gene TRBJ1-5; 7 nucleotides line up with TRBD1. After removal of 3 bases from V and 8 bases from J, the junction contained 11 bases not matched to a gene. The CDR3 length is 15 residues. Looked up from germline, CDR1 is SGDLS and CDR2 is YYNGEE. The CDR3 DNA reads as TGTGCCAGCAGCGCACAGGGGAACGCCGGGGAGCCCCAGCATTTT. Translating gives CASSAQGNAGEPQHF.